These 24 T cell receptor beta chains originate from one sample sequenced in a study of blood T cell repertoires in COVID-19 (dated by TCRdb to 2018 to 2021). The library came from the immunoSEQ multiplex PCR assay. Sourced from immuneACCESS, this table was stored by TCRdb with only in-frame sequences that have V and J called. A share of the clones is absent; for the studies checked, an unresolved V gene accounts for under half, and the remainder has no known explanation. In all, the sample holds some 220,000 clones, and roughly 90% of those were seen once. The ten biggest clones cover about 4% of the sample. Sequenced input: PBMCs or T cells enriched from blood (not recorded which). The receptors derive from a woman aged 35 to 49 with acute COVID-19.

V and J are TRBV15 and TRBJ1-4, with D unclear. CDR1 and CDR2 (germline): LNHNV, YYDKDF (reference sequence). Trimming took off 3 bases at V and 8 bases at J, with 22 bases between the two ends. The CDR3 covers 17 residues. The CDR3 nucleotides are TGTGCCACCAGCAGCCCTGTGAGGTTTGGCCAGCTAGAAAAACTGTTTTTT. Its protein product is CATSSPVRFGQLEKLFF. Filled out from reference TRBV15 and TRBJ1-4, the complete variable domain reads DAMVIQNPRYQVTQFGKPVTLSCSQTLNHNVMYWYQQKSSQAPKLLFHYYDKDFNNEADTPDNFQSRRPNTSFCFLDIRSPGLGDTAMYLCATSSPVRFGQLEKLFFGSGTQLSVL.

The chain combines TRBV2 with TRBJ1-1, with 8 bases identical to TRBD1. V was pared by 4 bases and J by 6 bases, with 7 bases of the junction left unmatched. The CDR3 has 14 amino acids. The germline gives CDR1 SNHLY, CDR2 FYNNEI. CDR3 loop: CASSGGQGGPEAFF. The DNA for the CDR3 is TGTGCCAGCAGTGGCGGACAGGGAGGGCCTGAAGCTTTCTTT.

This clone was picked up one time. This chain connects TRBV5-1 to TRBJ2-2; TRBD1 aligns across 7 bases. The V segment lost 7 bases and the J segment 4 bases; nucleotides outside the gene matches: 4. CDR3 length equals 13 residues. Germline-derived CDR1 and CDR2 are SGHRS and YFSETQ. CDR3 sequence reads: CASHPGGTGELFF. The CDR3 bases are TGCGCCAGCCACCCAGGGGGCACCGGGGAGCTGTTTTTT.

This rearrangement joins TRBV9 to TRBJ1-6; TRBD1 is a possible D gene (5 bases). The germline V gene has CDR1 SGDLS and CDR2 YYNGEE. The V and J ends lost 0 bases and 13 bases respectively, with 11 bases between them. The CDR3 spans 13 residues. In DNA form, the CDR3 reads TGTGCCAGCAGCGTAGTGAGCGGGGGTCCCCTCCACTTT. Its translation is CASSVVSGGPLHF.

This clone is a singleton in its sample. Here the CDR3 DNA reads TGTGCCAGCAGCTTGAATCCGAATCAGCCCCAGCATTTT. Encoded protein: CASSLNPNQPQHF. This sequence joins TRBV5-6 and TRBJ1-5; D is unclear. The CDR3 length is 13 residues. With 1 base removed from V and 4 bases from J, the gap between germline ends came to 6 bases. CDR1 and CDR2 from the germline V gene are SGHDT and YYEEEE.

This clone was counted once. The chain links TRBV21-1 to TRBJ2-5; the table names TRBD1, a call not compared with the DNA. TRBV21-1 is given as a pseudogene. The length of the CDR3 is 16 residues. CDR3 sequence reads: CASSKWSGVRGETQYF. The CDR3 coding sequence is TGTGCCAGCAGCAAATGGTCAGGGGTTCGTGGAGAGACCCAGTACTTC.

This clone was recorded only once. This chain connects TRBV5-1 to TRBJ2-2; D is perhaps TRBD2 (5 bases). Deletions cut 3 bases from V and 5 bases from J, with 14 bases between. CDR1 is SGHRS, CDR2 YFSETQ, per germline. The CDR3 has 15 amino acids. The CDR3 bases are TGCGCCAGCAGCTACGGAAGGGCGGGTACCGGGGAGCTGTTTTTT. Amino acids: CASSYGRAGTGELFF.

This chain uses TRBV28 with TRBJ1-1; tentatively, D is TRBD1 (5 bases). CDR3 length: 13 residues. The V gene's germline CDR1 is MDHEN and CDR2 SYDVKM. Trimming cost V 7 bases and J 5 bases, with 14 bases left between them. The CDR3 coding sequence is TGTGCCAGCACCAGGGTGATTCGGACTGAAGCTTTCTTT. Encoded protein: CASTRVIRTEAFF.

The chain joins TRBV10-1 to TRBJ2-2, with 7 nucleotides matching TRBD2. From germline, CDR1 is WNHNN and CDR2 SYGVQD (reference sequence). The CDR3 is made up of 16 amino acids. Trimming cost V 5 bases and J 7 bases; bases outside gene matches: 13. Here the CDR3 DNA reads TGCGCCAGCAGTAACGACGGGGAGGGGCGGTACGGGGAGCTGTTTTTT. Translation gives CASSNDGEGRYGELFF.

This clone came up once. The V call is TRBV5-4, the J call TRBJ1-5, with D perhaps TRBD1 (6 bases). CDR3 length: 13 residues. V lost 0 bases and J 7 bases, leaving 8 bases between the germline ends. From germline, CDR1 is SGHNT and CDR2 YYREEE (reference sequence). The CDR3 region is CASSLGGLQPQHF. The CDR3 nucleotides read TGTGCCAGCAGCTTGGGGGGGCTGCAGCCCCAGCATTTT.

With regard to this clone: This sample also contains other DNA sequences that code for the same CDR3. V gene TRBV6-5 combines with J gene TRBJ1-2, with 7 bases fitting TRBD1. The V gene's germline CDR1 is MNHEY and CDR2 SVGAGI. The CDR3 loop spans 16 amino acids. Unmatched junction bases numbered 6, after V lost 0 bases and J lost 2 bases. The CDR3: CASSYSDRPPNYGYTF. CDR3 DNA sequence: TGTGCCAGCAGTTACTCGGACAGGCCACCAAACTATGGCTACACCTTC.

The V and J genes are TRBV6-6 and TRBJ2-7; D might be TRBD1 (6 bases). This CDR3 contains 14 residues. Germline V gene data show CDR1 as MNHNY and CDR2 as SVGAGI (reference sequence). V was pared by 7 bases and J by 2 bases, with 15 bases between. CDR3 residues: CASNLQGFAYEQYF. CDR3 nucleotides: TGTGCCAGCAACTTACAGGGTTTTGCCTACGAGCAGTACTTC.

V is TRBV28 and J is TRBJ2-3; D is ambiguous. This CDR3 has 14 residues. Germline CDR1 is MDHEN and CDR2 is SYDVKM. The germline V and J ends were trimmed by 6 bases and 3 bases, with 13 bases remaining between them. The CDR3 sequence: CASSRLAPTDTQYF. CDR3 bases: TGTGCCAGCAGCCGCCTGGCACCTACAGATACGCAGTATTTT.

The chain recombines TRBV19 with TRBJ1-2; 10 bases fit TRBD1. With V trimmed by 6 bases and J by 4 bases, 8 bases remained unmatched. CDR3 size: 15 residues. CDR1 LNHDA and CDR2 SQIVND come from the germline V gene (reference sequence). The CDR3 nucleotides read TGTGCCAGTAGAATTGACCGGGACAGGGGCTATGGCTACACCTTC. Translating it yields CASRIDRDRGYGYTF.

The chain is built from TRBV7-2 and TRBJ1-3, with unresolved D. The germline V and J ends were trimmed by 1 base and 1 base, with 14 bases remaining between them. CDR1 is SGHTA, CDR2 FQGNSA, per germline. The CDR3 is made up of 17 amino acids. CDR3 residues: CASSLVRPGSSGNTIYF. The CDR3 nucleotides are TGTGCCAGCAGCTTAGTGCGGCCGGGTTCGTCTGGAAACACCATATATTTT.

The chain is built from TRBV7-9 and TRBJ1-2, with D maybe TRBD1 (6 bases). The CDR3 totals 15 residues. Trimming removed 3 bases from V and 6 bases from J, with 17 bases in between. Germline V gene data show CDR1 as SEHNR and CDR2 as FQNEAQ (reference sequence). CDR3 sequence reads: CASSFSPTGSDGYTF. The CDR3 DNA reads TGTGCCAGCAGCTTTAGCCCGACAGGCTCGGATGGCTACACCTTC.

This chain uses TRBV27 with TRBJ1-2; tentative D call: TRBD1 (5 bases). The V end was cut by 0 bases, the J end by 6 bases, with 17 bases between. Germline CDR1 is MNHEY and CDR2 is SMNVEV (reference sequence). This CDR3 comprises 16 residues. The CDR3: CASSLSFGGNGDGYTF. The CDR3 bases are TGTGCCAGCAGTTTATCGTTCGGGGGGAATGGTGATGGCTACACCTTC.

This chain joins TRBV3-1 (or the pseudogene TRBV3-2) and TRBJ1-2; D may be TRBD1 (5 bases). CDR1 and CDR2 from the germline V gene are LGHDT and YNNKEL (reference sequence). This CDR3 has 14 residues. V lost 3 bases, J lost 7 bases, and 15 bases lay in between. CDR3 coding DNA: TGTGCCAGCAGCCACGAGGGGAGGGTACGTGGCTACACCTTC. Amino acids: CASSHEGRVRGYTF.

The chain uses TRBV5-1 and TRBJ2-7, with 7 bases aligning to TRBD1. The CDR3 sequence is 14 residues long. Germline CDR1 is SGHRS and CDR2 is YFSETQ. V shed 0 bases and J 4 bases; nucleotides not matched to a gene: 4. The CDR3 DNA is TGCGCCAGCAGCTTGGCCGGGACAGTATACGAGCAGTACTTC. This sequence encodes CASSLAGTVYEQYF.

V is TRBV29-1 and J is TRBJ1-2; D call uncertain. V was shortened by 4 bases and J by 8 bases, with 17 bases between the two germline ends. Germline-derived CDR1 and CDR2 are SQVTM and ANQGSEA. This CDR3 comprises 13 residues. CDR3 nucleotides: TGCAGCGTTGGACAAGGCGTTGTTATGGGCTACACCTTC. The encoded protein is CSVGQGVVMGYTF.

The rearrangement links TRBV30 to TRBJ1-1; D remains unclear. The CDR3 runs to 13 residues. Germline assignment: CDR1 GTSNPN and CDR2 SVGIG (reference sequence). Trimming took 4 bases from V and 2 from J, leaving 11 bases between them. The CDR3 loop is CAWISAKNTEAFF. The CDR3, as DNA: TGTGCCTGGATCAGCGCGAAAAACACTGAAGCTTTCTTT.

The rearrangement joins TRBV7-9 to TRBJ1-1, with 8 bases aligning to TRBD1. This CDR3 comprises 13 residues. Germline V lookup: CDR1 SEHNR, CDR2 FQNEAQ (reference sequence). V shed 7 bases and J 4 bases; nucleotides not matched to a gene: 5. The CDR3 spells CASNQDRATEAFF. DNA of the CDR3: TGTGCCAGCAACCAGGACAGGGCCACTGAAGCTTTCTTT.

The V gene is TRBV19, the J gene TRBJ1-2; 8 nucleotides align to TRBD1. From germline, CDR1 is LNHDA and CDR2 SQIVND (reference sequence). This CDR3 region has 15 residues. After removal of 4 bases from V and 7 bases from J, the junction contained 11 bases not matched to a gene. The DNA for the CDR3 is TGTGCCAGTAGTACTCAGGGGGCGAGAAATACTGGCTACACCTTC. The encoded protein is CASSTQGARNTGYTF.

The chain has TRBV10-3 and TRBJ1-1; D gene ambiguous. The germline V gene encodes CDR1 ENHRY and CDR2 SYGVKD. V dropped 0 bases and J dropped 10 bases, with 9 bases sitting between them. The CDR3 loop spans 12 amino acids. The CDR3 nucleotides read TGTGCCATCAGTGAGTCGGGGAGCCTAGCTTTCTTT. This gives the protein CAISESGSLAFF.